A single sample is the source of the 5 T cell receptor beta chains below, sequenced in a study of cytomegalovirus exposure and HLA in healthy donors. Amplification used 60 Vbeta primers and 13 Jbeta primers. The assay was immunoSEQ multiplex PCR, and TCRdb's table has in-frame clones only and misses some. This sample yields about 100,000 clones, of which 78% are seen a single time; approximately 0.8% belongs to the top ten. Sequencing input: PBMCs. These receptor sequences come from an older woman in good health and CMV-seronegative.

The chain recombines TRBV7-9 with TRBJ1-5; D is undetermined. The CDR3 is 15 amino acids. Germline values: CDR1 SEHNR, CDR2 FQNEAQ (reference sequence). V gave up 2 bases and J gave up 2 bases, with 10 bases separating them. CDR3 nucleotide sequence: TGTGCCAGCAGCTTAAACAGCCTGGGCAATCAGCCCCAGCATTTT. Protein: CASSLNSLGNQPQHF.

This chain's CDR3 is CASSYGSTGAEYEQYF. The CDR3 DNA sequence: TGTGCCAGCAGTTACGGTTCGACAGGGGCAGAGTACGAGCAGTACTTC. V is TRBV6-5 and J is TRBJ2-7; 8 bases agree with TRBD1. Germline CDR1 and CDR2: MNHEY and SVGAGI. V shed 2 bases, J shed 4 bases, and the junction held 10 bases outside the gene matches. CDR3 length: 16 residues.

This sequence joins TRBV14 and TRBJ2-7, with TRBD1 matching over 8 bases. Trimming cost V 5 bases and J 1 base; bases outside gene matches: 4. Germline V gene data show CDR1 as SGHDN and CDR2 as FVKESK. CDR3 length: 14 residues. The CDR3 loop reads CASSFGQGSYEQYF. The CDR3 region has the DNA TGTGCCAGCAGCTTTGGACAGGGATCCTACGAGCAGTACTTC.

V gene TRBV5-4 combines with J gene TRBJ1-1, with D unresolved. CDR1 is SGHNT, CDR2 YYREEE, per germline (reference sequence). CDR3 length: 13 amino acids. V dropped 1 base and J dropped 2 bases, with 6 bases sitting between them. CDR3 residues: CASSLLANTEAFF. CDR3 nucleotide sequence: TGTGCCAGCAGCTTGTTGGCAAACACTGAAGCTTTCTTT.

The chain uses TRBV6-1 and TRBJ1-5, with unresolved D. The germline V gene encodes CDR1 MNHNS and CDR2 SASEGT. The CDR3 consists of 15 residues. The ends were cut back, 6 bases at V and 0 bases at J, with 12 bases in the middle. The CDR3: CASSLSESSNQPQHF. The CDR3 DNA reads TGTGCCAGCAGCCTCTCGGAGTCTAGCAATCAGCCCCAGCATTTT.